This T cell receptor beta chain was retrieved from a study of early T cells in non-severe SARS-CoV-2 infection. Study-wide context: Unsorted whole-blood RNA was sequenced in bulk, leaving chains unpaired.

General observations from the study: Anti-spike CD8 specificities were favored by VDJdb matching, whose results missed private and CD4 specificities.

A few counts support this clonotype. Its target is not known. Unique molecular identifiers were added to individual cDNA molecules. Each CDR3 protein is one row after TCRdb ran MiXCR on the 5' RACE reads. The repertoire holds about 77,000 distinct CDR3 sequences, with 15% to 20% as singletons. This CDR3 has 14 residues. V was pared by 5 bases and J by 7 bases, with 15 bases between. CDR1 is WSHSY and CDR2 is SAAADI in the germline V gene. This clonotype originated in an adult who was a healthcare worker with PCR-confirmed SARS-CoV-2 infection or an uninfected control (not recorded which). The specimen was whole blood. The chain combines TRBV10-2 with TRBJ2-1; the D gene is possibly TRBD2 (5 bases). The CDR3: CASSLGLRRNEQFF. In DNA form, the CDR3 reads TGCGCCAGCAGTCTCGGACTCCGCCGGAATGAGCAGTTCTTC.